A selection of T cell receptor beta chains follows, all from one sample in a study of CXCR3-negative and CXCR3-positive naive CD8 T cells. With the 5' RACE reads reprocessed, TCRdb shows one record per CDR3 protein and no DNA. Its table lists about 90,000 distinct CDR3 sequences. Sequencing was performed on naive CXCR3+ CD8+ T cells from blood. The receptors were gathered from a human donor in good health. Some clones in this sample may be carry-over from other donors' samples. Both conserved end residues are part of each CDR3. Fields, in order: V gene, J gene, CDR3 protein.

v_gene: TRBV19
j_gene: TRBJ1-1
CDR3aa: CASSIYMNTEAFF

v_gene: TRBV18
j_gene: TRBJ2-7
CDR3aa: CASSPRDSLYEQYF

v_gene: TRBV27
j_gene: TRBJ2-5
CDR3aa: CASSLHSEETQYF

v_gene: TRBV27
j_gene: TRBJ1-6
CDR3aa: CASRPTGTGASPLHF

v_gene: TRBV2
j_gene: TRBJ2-3
CDR3aa: CASKGLSPGTSPDTQYF

v_gene: TRBV7-2
j_gene: TRBJ2-3
CDR3aa: CASWPIGTDTQYF

v_gene: TRBV12-3/TRBV12-4
j_gene: TRBJ1-3
CDR3aa: CASSLWAVGNTIYF

v_gene: TRBV6-2/TRBV6-3
j_gene: TRBJ1-1
CDR3aa: CASESAGEAFF

v_gene: TRBV27
j_gene: TRBJ2-1
CDR3aa: CASSLGGRLAEQFF

v_gene: TRBV13
j_gene: TRBJ2-1
CDR3aa: CASSPTVGSDEQFF

v_gene: TRBV28
j_gene: TRBJ2-1
CDR3aa: CASSLGDNYNEQFF

v_gene: TRBV9
j_gene: TRBJ2-1
CDR3aa: CASSSPTSGRASGNEQFF

v_gene: TRBV6-6
j_gene: TRBJ2-3
CDR3aa: CASSFRGPDTDTQYF

v_gene: TRBV29-1
j_gene: TRBJ2-7
CDR3aa: CSVVLGLRDEQYF

v_gene: TRBV20-1
j_gene: TRBJ2-7
CDR3aa: CSASRGSSYEQYF

v_gene: TRBV4-2
j_gene: TRBJ2-7
CDR3aa: CASSQGAGSSYEQYF

v_gene: TRBV12-3/TRBV12-4
j_gene: TRBJ2-3
CDR3aa: CASSALGGNPSTDTQYF

v_gene: TRBV4-1
j_gene: TRBJ2-3
CDR3aa: CASSQDASRTLSTDTQYF

v_gene: TRBV12-3/TRBV12-4
j_gene: TRBJ2-1
CDR3aa: CASSWVGLSNEQFF

v_gene: TRBV2
j_gene: TRBJ1-6
CDR3aa: CASSVPPTANSPLHF

v_gene: TRBV5-1
j_gene: TRBJ2-3
CDR3aa: CASSLTGVPLEVYTDTQYF

v_gene: TRBV7-9
j_gene: TRBJ1-5
CDR3aa: CASSLAGRNQPQHF

v_gene: TRBV4-3
j_gene: TRBJ2-5
CDR3aa: CASSPGTVQETQYF

v_gene: TRBV9
j_gene: TRBJ2-1
CDR3aa: CASSVAGGRPSGSYNEQFF

v_gene: TRBV14
j_gene: TRBJ2-1
CDR3aa: CASSQNPRTSAYNEQFF

v_gene: TRBV4-3
j_gene: TRBJ2-7
CDR3aa: CASSQVAEAYEQYF

v_gene: TRBV20-1
j_gene: TRBJ2-2
CDR3aa: CSARDREGWAIGELFF

v_gene: TRBV5-1
j_gene: TRBJ2-7
CDR3aa: CATGVGTYEQYF

v_gene: TRBV28
j_gene: TRBJ2-3
CDR3aa: CASRETGGADTQYF

v_gene: TRBV14
j_gene: TRBJ2-1
CDR3aa: CASSQASGVSYNEQFF

v_gene: TRBV12-3/TRBV12-4
j_gene: TRBJ2-7
CDR3aa: CASSFENDVYEQYF

v_gene: TRBV12-3/TRBV12-4
j_gene: TRBJ2-1
CDR3aa: CASSFVAGGTYNEQFF

v_gene: TRBV7-6
j_gene: TRBJ2-7
CDR3aa: CASSKPPRGKGDEQYF

v_gene: TRBV5-5
j_gene: TRBJ1-2
CDR3aa: CASSLRQVSSYGYTF

v_gene: TRBV7-9
j_gene: TRBJ2-7
CDR3aa: CASSQLIIAGAYEQYF

v_gene: TRBV28
j_gene: TRBJ2-7
CDR3aa: CASSLRGQGYEQYF

v_gene: TRBV7-6
j_gene: TRBJ2-7
CDR3aa: CASSLASGATYEQYF

v_gene: TRBV20-1
j_gene: TRBJ2-2
CDR3aa: CSAVDGYNTGELFF

v_gene: TRBV7-6
j_gene: TRBJ1-1
CDR3aa: CASTQLTGQGAPNLKAEAFF

v_gene: TRBV7-8
j_gene: TRBJ2-7
CDR3aa: CASSLVPGSSYEQYF

v_gene: TRBV12-3/TRBV12-4
j_gene: TRBJ2-3
CDR3aa: CASSLELRTSGGTDTQYF

v_gene: TRBV5-1
j_gene: TRBJ2-2
CDR3aa: CASLANTGELFF

v_gene: TRBV28
j_gene: TRBJ1-5
CDR3aa: CASSWGVGDSRNQPQHF

v_gene: TRBV19
j_gene: TRBJ1-1
CDR3aa: CASTWESGLNTEAFF